This TCR beta chain was recorded in a study of T cells expressing NK-cell markers. Using the 5' RACE reads, TCRdb records one entry per CDR3 protein without DNA. With 500,000 or so distinct CDR3 sequences in the sample, the ten largest clones hold 3.5% to 4.5%. This clonotype was sampled from a man aged 18 to 30 in good health. Source material: blood T cells: a sorted CD56 or NKG2C T cell subset, CD4+ or CD8+ T cells, or bulk PBMC T cells (not recorded which).

The chain's CDR3 is CASSRTGGLGYNEQFF. J is TRBJ2-1 and V is TRBV3-1; the TCRdb call, TRBD1, lacks DNA for checking. In germline, CDR1 is LGHDT, CDR2 YNNKEL (reference sequence). The CDR3 extends over 16 amino acids.